Presented here are 20 T cell receptor beta chains from one specimen sequenced in a study of shared clonotypes between healthy human individuals. The table came from immunoSEQ multiplex PCR; TCRdb's copy has only in-frame clones and leaves some out. In the table there are approximately 1,000,000 clones, roughly 74% of which are singletons. Material: memory CD4+ T cells from PBMCs. Subset of the sample: CD45RA-negative fraction. Receptor source: a man younger than 35 in good health. Some clones in this sample may be carry-over from other donors' samples.

CDR3 DNA: TGTGCCAGCAGCTCATCACAGGGGGCGCAGGAGCAGTACTTC. Translation gives CASSSSQGAQEQYF. The J gene is TRBJ2-7, the V gene TRBV7-2; 9 positions agree with TRBD1. The CDR3 loop spans 14 amino acids. The germline V gene encodes CDR1 SGHTA and CDR2 FQGNSA. With V trimmed by 4 bases and J by 7 bases, 8 bases remained unmatched.

This clone has a single count. CDR3 DNA sequence: TGTGCCAGCTCACCCGACAGGGGGTGGTACCAAGAGACCCAGTACTTC. Protein: CASSPDRGWYQETQYF. The chain combines TRBV18 with TRBJ2-5, with 9 bases that match TRBD1. The CDR3 sequence is 16 residues long. V shed 3 bases, J shed 0 bases, and the junction held 5 bases outside the gene matches. Germline CDR1 KGHSH, CDR2 LQKENI.

V is TRBV5-1 and J is TRBJ2-1; maybe TRBD1 (6 bases). In germline, CDR1 is SGHRS, CDR2 YFSETQ. V dropped 0 bases and J dropped 1 base, with 11 bases sitting between them. CDR3 length: 16 amino acids. CDR3 DNA: TGCGCCAGCAGCTTGGTCGGGCAGGGGTCCTACAATGAGCAGTTCTTC. It codes for CASSLVGQGSYNEQFF.

The J gene is TRBJ2-3, the V gene TRBV28; 11 positions match TRBD2. Germline CDR1 is MDHEN and CDR2 is SYDVKM. Unmatched junction bases numbered 4, after V lost 4 bases and J lost 1 base. This CDR3 has 16 residues. The CDR3 nucleotides are TGTGCCAGCAGTTCACCGGGACTAGCGGGCACAGATACGCAGTATTTT. It specifies CASSSPGLAGTDTQYF. Full variable domain (missing parts from reference TRBV28 and TRBJ2-3): DVKVTQSSRYLVKRTGEKVFLECVQDMDHENMFWYRQDPGLGLRLIYFSYDVKMKEKGDIPEGYSVSREKKERFSLILESASTNQTSMYLCASSSPGLAGTDTQYFGPGTRLTVL.

Comments on this clone: With a far larger clone one base away, a read error is the likely cause. Distinct nucleotide sequences in the sample also encode this CDR3. V gene TRBV7-2 combines with J gene TRBJ2-3; D gene unclear. This CDR3 is built from 11 residues. Per germline, CDR1 SGHTA and CDR2 FQGNSA. V lost 1 base and J lost 6, with 2 bases in between. The DNA for the CDR3 is TGTGCCAGCAGCTTAGAGGATACGCAGTATTTT. This codes for CASSLEDTQYF.

In this sample, this clone turned up once. The chain recombines TRBV27 with TRBJ2-1; TRBD2 agrees at 12 bases. With 6 bases clipped from V and 1 base from J, the junction kept 1 base outside the gene matches. Germline V gene data show CDR1 as MNHEY and CDR2 as SMNVEV (reference sequence). The CDR3 covers 15 residues. The CDR3 sequence is CASSLAGGSYNEQFF. In nucleotides, the CDR3 is TGTGCCAGCAGCCTAGCGGGAGGGTCCTACAATGAGCAGTTCTTC.

The rearrangement links TRBV9 to TRBJ2-5; 9 positions agree with TRBD1. V dropped 3 bases and J dropped 5; count of bases not matched to a gene: 5. The length of the CDR3 is 14 residues. Germline lookup yields CDR1 SGDLS and CDR2 YYNGEE. The DNA for the CDR3 is TGTGCCAGCAGCGGTACAGGGGGCCCGGAGACCCAGTACTTC. Translating it yields CASSGTGGPETQYF.

The rearrangement joins TRBV28 to TRBJ2-2; 10 positions agree with TRBD2. CDR1 and CDR2 (germline): MDHEN, SYDVKM. The CDR3 covers 15 residues. Trimming took 6 bases from V and 0 from J; bases not matched to a gene: 1. The CDR3 reads CASRLAGTNTGELFF. CDR3 DNA: TGTGCCAGCAGACTAGCGGGAACGAACACCGGGGAGCTGTTTTTT. Complete variable domain (other parts from reference TRBV28 and TRBJ2-2): DVKVTQSSRYLVKRTGEKVFLECVQDMDHENMFWYRQDPGLGLRLIYFSYDVKMKEKGDIPEGYSVSREKKERFSLILESASTNQTSMYLCASRLAGTNTGELFFGEGSRLTVL.

The J gene is TRBJ1-2, the V gene TRBV20-1; the D is unclear. V shed 6 bases and J shed 6 bases, with 11 bases lying between them. This CDR3 spans 11 amino acids. The germline gives CDR1 DFQATT, CDR2 SNEGSKA (reference sequence). CDR3 sequence (DNA): TGCAGTGCCGACGAGTGGGATGGCTACACCTTC. The encoded protein is CSADEWDGYTF.

This chain uses TRBV5-1 with TRBJ2-1, with 10 positions matching TRBD1. This CDR3 comprises 16 residues. V lost 7 bases, J lost 9 bases, and 16 bases stayed unmatched. From germline, CDR1 is SGHRS and CDR2 YFSETQ. CDR3 in DNA: TGCGCCAGCGGTTCACCGGAAGGGACAGGGGTTACTGAGCAGTTCTTC. The encoded protein is CASGSPEGTGVTEQFF. Full variable domain (rest looked up from reference TRBV5-1 and TRBJ2-1): KAGVTQTPRYLIKTRGQQVTLSCSPISGHRSVSWYQQTPGQGLQFLFEYFSETQRNKGNFPGRFSGRQFSNSRSEMNVSTLELGDSALYLCASGSPEGTGVTEQFFGPGTRLTVL.

The chain combines TRBV5-4 with TRBJ1-4; weak D call: TRBD1 (5 bases). The CDR3 is made up of 13 amino acids. V lost 3 bases and J lost 8, with 11 bases in between. Looked up from germline, CDR1 is SGHNT and CDR2 is YYREEE (reference sequence). This chain's CDR3 is CASSWGRREKLFF. In DNA, the CDR3 is TGTGCCAGCAGCTGGGGGAGGAGGGAAAAACTGTTTTTT. Combining the CDR3 with reference TRBV5-4 and TRBJ1-4 gives the whole variable domain ETGVTQSPTHLIKTRGQQVTLRCSSQSGHNTVSWYQQALGQGPQFIFQYYREEENGRGNFPPRFSGLQFPNYSSELNVNALELDDSALYLCASSWGRREKLFFGSGTQLSVL.

Comment on this clone: Other nucleotide sequences in the sample specify the same CDR3. J is TRBJ1-1 and V is TRBV5-1, with D possibly being TRBD1 (5 bases). Germline CDR1 and CDR2: SGHRS and YFSETQ. With 5 bases removed from V and 1 base from J, the gap between germline ends came to 12 bases. This CDR3 has 14 residues. CDR3 sequence: CASRPGTANTEAFF. DNA of the CDR3: TGCGCCAGCAGACCCGGGACGGCGAACACTGAAGCTTTCTTT.

V usage is TRBV29-1 and J usage is TRBJ2-7, with D possibly TRBD2 on 6 matching bases. The CDR3 spans 14 residues. V dropped 6 bases and J dropped 3 bases, with 18 bases sitting between them. Per germline, CDR1 SQVTM and CDR2 ANQGSEA. This CDR3 is CSVGTFGLLYEQYF. In nucleotides, the CDR3 is TGCAGCGTGGGGACGTTCGGACTACTCTACGAGCAGTACTTC.

This sequence joins TRBV5-4 and TRBJ2-3, with 9 bases that match TRBD2. Trimming took 1 base from V and 2 from J; bases not matched to a gene: 5. The CDR3 has 16 residues. CDR1 and CDR2 (germline): SGHNT, YYREEE (reference sequence). CDR3 sequence: CASSLNAGGPTDTQYF. The CDR3 bases are TGTGCCAGCAGCTTGAATGCGGGAGGGCCCACAGATACGCAGTATTTT.

This chain connects TRBV6-1 to TRBJ1-1, with 9 nucleotides matching TRBD1. In germline, CDR1 is MNHNS, CDR2 SASEGT. This CDR3 spans 13 amino acids. J lost 5 bases, V lost 7 bases, and 5 bases had no gene match. CDR3 DNA: TGTGCCAGCAACGGACAGGGGCGGACTGAAGCTTTCTTT. Protein sequence: CASNGQGRTEAFF.

The rearrangement joins TRBV5-6 to TRBJ1-5; a possible D gene is TRBD1 (5 bases). The V gene lost 2 bases and the J gene lost 6 bases, with 9 bases spanning the gap. The CDR3 totals 13 residues. Germline V gene sequence: CDR1 SGHDT, CDR2 YYEEEE. The CDR3 DNA reads TGTGCCAGCAGCTTACAGGTCGGTCAGCCCCAGCATTTT. Protein: CASSLQVGQPQHF.

This clone was observed a few times. This chain links TRBV25-1 with TRBJ2-3; possibly TRBD2 for D (6 bases). Trimming removed 1 base from V and 4 bases from J, with 12 bases in between. The CDR3 runs to 15 residues. Per germline, CDR1 MGHDK and CDR2 SYGVNS. The CDR3: CASSESGVVADTQYF. The CDR3 DNA reads as TGTGCCAGCAGTGAATCGGGAGTTGTTGCAGATACGCAGTATTTT.

The chain joins TRBV5-1 to TRBJ2-7; 9 bases match TRBD1. Germline CDR1 SGHRS, CDR2 YFSETQ. The length of the CDR3 is 17 residues. J was trimmed by 7 bases and V by 4 bases; bases with no gene match: 18. CDR3 protein: CASSAGTGSVVSTEQYF. For the CDR3, the DNA is TGCGCCAGCAGCGCCGGGACAGGGAGCGTCGTTTCTACAGAGCAGTACTTC.

The J gene is TRBJ2-3, the V gene TRBV5-1; 7 bases align to TRBD1. The CDR3 contains 14 residues. Germline lookup yields CDR1 SGHRS and CDR2 YFSETQ. With V trimmed by 4 bases and J by 5 bases, 7 bases remained unmatched. CDR3 sequence reads: CASSTRSGGDTQYF. In DNA, the CDR3 is TGCGCCAGCAGCACTAGGTCAGGGGGAGATACGCAGTATTTT.

V usage is TRBV7-8 and J usage is TRBJ2-2; D gene unclear. V lost 0 bases, J lost 6 bases, and 5 bases lay in between. In germline, CDR1 is SGHVS, CDR2 FQNEAQ. The CDR3 is made up of 13 amino acids. CDR3 region: CASSLALPGELFF. CDR3 nucleotide sequence: TGTGCCAGCAGCTTAGCGTTGCCCGGGGAGCTGTTTTTT.